The 2 T cell receptor beta chains below were found in one sample sequenced in a study of regulatory T cells in long-lasting Graves disease. Time point denoted: newly diagnosed GD, antithyroid drugs for less than 3 months. With RNA extracted from PBMCs as input, the TCR library was made. Construction of TCR beta libraries relied on iRepertoire HTBI primers and on Arm-PCR targeting CDR3 regions. TCRdb used MiXCR to reprocess the multiplex PCR reads, holding one entry per CDR3 protein. The repertoire holds around 250,000 distinct CDR3 sequences, with more than 15% as singletons. This sample also appeared in a second study, on T cells in Graves' hyperthyroidism and ophthalmopathy.

The specimen comprised peripheral blood mononuclear cells (PBMCs), sampled at new diagnosis, from a patient treated with antithyroid drugs. These receptors were collected from a woman in her thirties with Graves disease.

This clonotype was detected only once. The J gene is TRBJ1-4, the V gene TRBV6-2 or TRBV6-3; tentatively, D is TRBD1 (5 bases). Trimming took 8 bases from V and 8 from J, leaving 18 bases between them. The length of the CDR3 is 14 residues. Germline CDR1 and CDR2: MNHEY and SVGEGT. The CDR3 region is CASFPGAQREKLFF. CDR3 bases: TGTGCCAGCTTCCCCGGGGCCCAGCGGGAAAAACTGTTTTTT.

This clonotype was counted ten times or more. The chain uses TRBV12-5 and TRBJ1-1, with TRBD1 matching 9 bases. CDR1 and CDR2 (germline): LGHNT, FRNRAP. The CDR3 has 12 residues. V trimming: 6 bases; J trimming: 6 bases; junction bases outside the gene matches: 2. CDR3 region: CASGTGGPEAFF. The CDR3 DNA is TGTGCTAGTGGCACAGGGGGCCCTGAAGCTTTCTTT.